Shown below are 30 T cell receptor beta chains from a single sample sequenced in a study of shared clonotypes between healthy human individuals. Libraries were prepared by immunoSEQ multiplex PCR; TCRdb keeps only in-frame clonotypes and omits some of them. The sample has fewer than 500,000 clones; over 60% are singletons. Sequencing input: PBMCs. The receptors were sampled from a woman in her thirties or forties in good health. Some clones in this sample may be carry-over from other donors' samples.

As DNA, the CDR3 is TGTGCCAGCAGCTTGACTAGCGGGAGAACCTACAATGAGCAGTTCTTC. Translating gives CASSLTSGRTYNEQFF. The V and J genes are TRBV5-4 and TRBJ2-1, with 11 bases matching TRBD2. The CDR3 spans 16 residues. The germline V gene has CDR1 SGHNT and CDR2 YYREEE (reference sequence). The ends lost 1 base at V and 2 bases at J; junction bases unmatched: 2.

The chain is built from TRBV6-4 and TRBJ1-2; 8 nucleotides line up with TRBD1. V shed 6 bases, J shed 7 bases, and the junction held 7 bases outside the gene matches. Germline V gene lookup returns CDR1 MRHNA and CDR2 SNTAGT. The CDR3 runs 13 residues. The CDR3 loop reads CASRRTGSGGYTF. The CDR3 coding sequence is TGTGCCAGCAGGAGGACAGGGAGTGGTGGCTACACCTTC.

The rearrangement links TRBV5-5 to TRBJ2-2; the D is unclear. The CDR3 consists of 15 residues. V was cut by 4 bases and J by 4 bases, with 14 bases left in between. The germline V gene encodes CDR1 SGHKS and CDR2 YYEKEE (reference sequence). Written as DNA, the CDR3 is TGTGCCAGCAGCCTTGTGGGTTGGGGCACCGGGGAGCTGTTTTTT. Translating gives CASSLVGWGTGELFF.

This clone was picked up a small number of times. The chain is built from TRBV27 and TRBJ2-1; the D is unclear. From germline, CDR1 is MNHEY and CDR2 SMNVEV (reference sequence). CDR3 size: 11 residues. V was cut by 7 bases and J by 7 bases, with 8 bases left in between. CDR3 DNA sequence: TGTGCCAGCATGGATCTGAATGAGCAGTTCTTC. Its translation: CASMDLNEQFF.

The V and J genes are TRBV4-1 and TRBJ2-3, with unresolved D. Per germline, CDR1 MGHRA and CDR2 YSYEKL. Trimming took 1 base from V and 6 from J, leaving 17 bases between them. The length of the CDR3 is 16 residues. The CDR3 nucleotides are TGCGCCAGCAGCCAAGTGGGCCCCCCCTTTACGGATACGCAGTATTTT. The encoded protein is CASSQVGPPFTDTQYF.

This clone has more than one count but fewer than ten. The rearrangement uses TRBV6-5 and TRBJ2-7, with D tentatively TRBD2 (5 bases). The V end was cut by 2 bases, the J end by 0 bases, with 11 bases between. The CDR3 extends over 15 amino acids. Germline loops: CDR1 MNHEY, CDR2 SVGAGI. The CDR3 here is CASSYPDSSSYEQYF. The CDR3 nucleotides are TGTGCCAGCAGTTACCCGGACTCAAGCTCCTACGAGCAGTACTTC.

The rearrangement joins TRBV6-1 to TRBJ2-7; the match to TRBD2 covers 13 bases. Germline CDR1 MNHNS, CDR2 SASEGT. V was pared by 3 bases and J by 7 bases, with 9 bases of the junction left unmatched. This CDR3 spans 16 amino acids. The CDR3, as DNA: TGTGCCAGCAGTGAGGTTGGACTAGCGGGAGTGGGGGAGCAGTACTTC. It codes for CASSEVGLAGVGEQYF.

The chain couples TRBV7-9 to TRBJ2-1; TRBD1 might be the D (5 bases). Germline CDR1 reads SEHNR; CDR2 reads FQNEAQ (reference sequence). The length of the CDR3 is 16 residues. The V gene lost 4 bases and the J gene lost 5 bases, with 18 bases spanning the gap. The CDR3 DNA sequence: TGTGCCAGCAGCTCACCTACAGGTAAATTCGACAATGAGCAGTTCTTC. As protein: CASSSPTGKFDNEQFF.

The chain employs TRBV18 and TRBJ2-7, with a possible D match to TRBD2 (6 bases). Germline V gene data show CDR1 as KGHSH and CDR2 as LQKENI. Trimming shortened V by 3 bases and J by 6 bases, and 9 bases separated the two germline ends. This CDR3 spans 12 amino acids. The CDR3, as DNA: TGTGCCAGCTCACCTGCGGGGCGCGAGCAGTACTTC. Protein sequence: CASSPAGREQYF. Supplemented by reference TRBV18 and TRBJ2-7, the full variable domain reads NAGVMQNPRHLVRRRGQEARLRCSPMKGHSHVYWYRQLPEEGLKFMVYLQKENIIDESGMPKERFSAEFPKEGPSILRIQQVVRGDSAAYFCASSPAGREQYFGPGTRLTVT.

A single count supports this clone. The chain joins TRBV10-2 to TRBJ2-1; tentatively, D is TRBD2 (5 bases). V lost 7 bases and J lost 4, with 14 bases in between. CDR1 is WSHSY, CDR2 SAAADI, per germline. The CDR3 has 14 residues. Here the CDR3 reads CASTDQRSYNEQFF. Here the CDR3 DNA reads TGCGCCAGCACGGACCAGCGGTCTTACAATGAGCAGTTCTTC.

This clone occurred many times. DNA for the CDR3: TGCGCCAGCAGCATAGGAAACACCATATATTTT. This codes for CASSIGNTIYF. The chain has TRBV5-1 and TRBJ1-3, with D uncertain. Trimming took 4 bases from V and 4 from J, leaving 3 bases between them. CDR1 is SGHRS and CDR2 is YFSETQ in the germline V gene. This CDR3 comprises 11 residues. The full variable domain, its missing parts supplied by reference TRBV5-1 and TRBJ1-3, is KAGVTQTPRYLIKTRGQQVTLSCSPISGHRSVSWYQQTPGQGLQFLFEYFSETQRNKGNFPGRFSGRQFSNSRSEMNVSTLELGDSALYLCASSIGNTIYFGEGSWLTVV.

V is TRBV6-6 and J is TRBJ2-1; D not resolved. Trimming shortened V by 0 bases and J by 5 bases, and 8 bases separated the two germline ends. The germline V gene has CDR1 MNHNY and CDR2 SVGAGI (reference sequence). CDR3 length: 14 amino acids. The CDR3 bases are TGTGCCAGCAGTTACTCGAGGTGGGACAATGAGCAGTTCTTC. It encodes CASSYSRWDNEQFF.

V is TRBV14 and J is TRBJ2-1, with a weak D call TRBD1 (5 bases). CDR1 is SGHDN, CDR2 FVKESK, per germline. This CDR3 is built from 15 residues. V lost 1 base and J lost 4, with 11 bases in between. This CDR3 is CASSQGGLRYNEQFF. In DNA, the CDR3 is TGTGCCAGCAGCCAAGGGGGCCTCCGGTACAATGAGCAGTTCTTC.

This clone came up a few times. V usage is TRBV18 and J usage is TRBJ2-1; TRBD2 matches at 7 bases. V dropped 5 bases and J dropped 9; count of bases not matched to a gene: 13. Germline V gene lookup returns CDR1 KGHSH and CDR2 LQKENI. The CDR3 is 15 amino acids. CDR3 region: CASSFDRRETGEQFF. For the CDR3, the DNA is TGTGCCAGCTCATTCGACCGGCGGGAGACGGGTGAGCAGTTCTTC.

The genes are TRBV6-1 and TRBJ1-5; D call uncertain. CDR1 MNHNS and CDR2 SASEGT come from the germline V gene. The CDR3 totals 13 residues. Trimming removed 3 bases from V and 9 bases from J, with 12 bases in between. The CDR3 DNA is TGTGCCAGCAGTGAGGCCAGGAGCGCGCCCCAGCATTTT. It yields the protein CASSEARSAPQHF.

The chain uses TRBV6-1 and TRBJ2-7; 8 bases fit TRBD2. Losses at the gene ends were 7 bases for V and 3 bases for J; bases not matched to a gene: 8. Germline V gene data show CDR1 as MNHNS and CDR2 as SASEGT. The CDR3 length is 14 residues. The CDR3 sequence is CASISTSASYEQYF. CDR3 nucleotide sequence: TGTGCCAGCATTTCGACTAGCGCCAGCTACGAGCAGTACTTC.

This clone is a singleton in its sample. V and J are TRBV30 and TRBJ2-2, with TRBD2 identical over 9 bases. The CDR3 loop spans 15 amino acids. J was trimmed by 8 bases and V by 0 bases; bases with no gene match: 7. The germline V gene encodes CDR1 GTSNPN and CDR2 SVGIG (reference sequence). The CDR3 region is CAWSVAAGGLGELFF. CDR3 nucleotide sequence: TGTGCCTGGAGTGTGGCGGCGGGAGGGTTGGGGGAGCTGTTTTTT.

The chain joins TRBV21-1 to TRBJ2-1; the D call in the table, TRBD2, was not verified against the DNA. TRBV21-1 is recorded as a pseudogene. The CDR3 spans 14 residues. As DNA, the CDR3 is TGTGCCAGCAGCAACCCGGGAGCTCCCGATGAGCAGTTCTTC. This sequence encodes CASSNPGAPDEQFF.

This clone was recorded only once. The gene calls are TRBV6-1 and TRBJ2-7; tentative D call: TRBD2 (6 bases). Germline V lookup: CDR1 MNHNS, CDR2 SASEGT. V lost 1 base and J 5 bases, leaving 15 bases between the germline ends. The CDR3 runs 15 residues. CDR3 sequence: CASSEGRELEDEQYF. The CDR3 nucleotides read TGTGCCAGCAGTGAAGGGCGGGAACTGGAGGACGAGCAGTACTTC.

This clone was counted a few times. J is TRBJ1-1 and V is TRBV5-1; D remains ambiguous. V lost 5 bases and J lost 1, with 3 bases in between. Germline values: CDR1 SGHRS, CDR2 YFSETQ. The CDR3 sequence is 11 residues long. CDR3 amino acids: CASRSNTEAFF. The CDR3 bases are TGCGCCAGCAGGTCGAACACTGAAGCTTTCTTT.

CDR3 sequence reads: CASSKTSGYNEQFF. The CDR3 DNA reads as TGTGCCAGCAGTAAGACTAGCGGCTACAATGAGCAGTTCTTC. The genes are TRBV28 and TRBJ2-1; 9 bases map to TRBD2. Germline-derived CDR1 and CDR2 are MDHEN and SYDVKM. This CDR3 has 14 amino acids. With 5 bases clipped from V and 3 bases from J, the junction kept 2 bases outside the gene matches.

V and J are TRBV11-2 and TRBJ2-1; the D gene is possibly TRBD2 (6 bases). This CDR3 comprises 15 residues. Germline V lookup: CDR1 SGHAT, CDR2 FQNNGV. V was trimmed by 5 bases and J by 2 bases, leaving 13 bases between them. The chain's CDR3 is CASSVRGLTYNEQFF. DNA of the CDR3: TGTGCCAGCAGCGTCCGCGGACTAACCTACAATGAGCAGTTCTTC.

This clone appeared a few times. The chain couples TRBV5-1 to TRBJ2-5; D is possibly TRBD1 (6 bases). CDR3 length: 16 residues. Trimming took 0 bases from V and 4 from J, leaving 16 bases between them. CDR1 SGHRS and CDR2 YFSETQ come from the germline V gene. In DNA form, the CDR3 reads TGCGCCAGCAGCTTGGGATCACAGGGATCCGGAGAGACCCAGTACTTC. Translation: CASSLGSQGSGETQYF.

The count of this clone is one. V and J are TRBV2 and TRBJ1-5; the D is unclear. V lost 5 bases and J lost 4, with 9 bases in between. The CDR3 consists of 13 residues. Germline V gives CDR1 SNHLY, CDR2 FYNNEI. CDR3 DNA sequence: TGTGCCAGCAGTTGGCGCATAAATCAGCCCCAGCATTTT. Its protein product is CASSWRINQPQHF.

This chain joins TRBV19 and TRBJ2-1, with 10 positions matching TRBD2. The CDR3 extends over 18 amino acids. V lost 2 bases and J lost 6; bases outside the gene matches: 13. Germline V CDR1 and CDR2: LNHDA, SQIVND (reference sequence). CDR3 sequence: CASSIRPIPSGSGNEQFF. In nucleotides, the CDR3 is TGTGCCAGTAGTATACGCCCTATACCTAGCGGGAGTGGCAATGAGCAGTTCTTC. Full variable domain (missing parts from reference TRBV19 and TRBJ2-1): DGGITQSPKYLFRKEGQNVTLSCEQNLNHDAMYWYRQDPGQGLRLIYYSQIVNDFQKGDIAEGYSVSREKKESFPLTVTSAQKNPTAFYLCASSIRPIPSGSGNEQFFGPGTRLTVL.

The CDR3 loop reads CASSLLVQRSSYEQYF. The CDR3 DNA is TGTGCCAGCAGCTTACTCGTCCAGCGCAGCTCCTACGAGCAGTACTTC. The rearrangement links TRBV11-2 to TRBJ2-7; D uncertain. Germline V gives CDR1 SGHAT, CDR2 FQNNGV. V was cut by 2 bases and J by 0 bases, with 14 bases left in between. The CDR3 is 16 residues long. Supplemented by reference TRBV11-2 and TRBJ2-7, the full variable domain reads EAGVAQSPRYKIIEKRQSVAFWCNPISGHATLYWYQQILGQGPKLLIQFQNNGVVDDSQLPKDRFSAERLKGVDSTLKIQPAKLEDSAVYLCASSLLVQRSSYEQYFGPGTRLTVT.

The chain uses TRBV6-5 and TRBJ2-7; 7 bases line up with TRBD1. V trimming: 4 bases; J trimming: 5 bases; junction bases outside the gene matches: 14. The CDR3 sequence is 16 residues long. CDR1 is MNHEY and CDR2 is SVGAGI in the germline V gene. The chain's CDR3 is CASSLSRQGRFHEQYF. CDR3 bases: TGTGCCAGCAGTTTAAGCCGACAGGGAAGGTTCCACGAGCAGTACTTC.

The chain links TRBV5-1 to TRBJ2-1, with 11 bases aligning to TRBD2. V shed 1 base, J shed 2 bases, and the junction held 2 bases outside the gene matches. The CDR3 sequence is 16 residues long. Germline V gene sequence: CDR1 SGHRS, CDR2 YFSETQ. The CDR3 sequence is CASSLPGLAAYNEQFF. CDR3 bases: TGCGCCAGCAGCTTGCCGGGACTAGCGGCCTACAATGAGCAGTTCTTC.

Written as DNA, the CDR3 is TGCGCCAGCAGCCGGGACAGGGAAGAGACCCAGTACTTC. Translating it yields CASSRDREETQYF. The chain uses TRBV5-1 and TRBJ2-5; TRBD1 agrees at 9 bases. Germline CDR1 is SGHRS and CDR2 is YFSETQ. After removal of 4 bases from V and 3 bases from J, the junction contained 1 base not matched to a gene. This CDR3 region has 13 residues.

The chain has TRBV5-6 and TRBJ1-5; D gene unclear. The germline CDR1 and CDR2 sequences are SGHDT and YYEEEE. V shed 1 base and J shed 4 bases, with 6 bases lying between them. The CDR3 runs to 13 residues. CDR3 in DNA: TGTGCCAGCAGCTTGAGCAGGAATCAGCCCCAGCATTTT. Its protein product is CASSLSRNQPQHF.